This T cell receptor (beta chain) was captured by sequencing in a study of cytomegalovirus exposure and HLA in healthy donors. The PCR had 60 Vbeta and 13 Jbeta primers. Profiling relied on immunoSEQ multiplex PCR, and the TCRdb table lists in-frame clones only, not all of them. The sample comprises 150,000 to 200,000 clones, less than 85% of which are singletons, and approximately 1.6% rests with the top ten. The ends lost 7 bases at V and 1 base at J; junction bases unmatched: 8. Per germline, CDR1 LNHDA and CDR2 SQIVND (reference sequence). The CDR3 runs 17 residues. This TCR was sampled from a male donor in good health and CMV-seronegative. V usage is TRBV19 and J usage is TRBJ2-6, with 9 bases identical to TRBD1. The sample taken for sequencing was PBMCs. The CDR3 loop is CASIRGQGLSGANVLTF. The CDR3, as DNA: TGTGCCAGTATACGGGGACAGGGTCTATCTGGGGCCAACGTCCTGACTTTC. Full variable domain (outside the CDR3, taken from reference TRBV19 and TRBJ2-6): DGGITQSPKYLFRKEGQNVTLSCEQNLNHDAMYWYRQDPGQGLRLIYYSQIVNDFQKGDIAEGYSVSREKKESFPLTVTSAQKNPTAFYLCASIRGQGLSGANVLTFGAGSRLTVL.